This T cell receptor (beta chain) was obtained from a study of blood T cell repertoires in COVID-19. From germline, CDR1 is LGHNA and CDR2 YNFKEQ. Losses at the gene ends were 0 bases for V and 6 bases for J; bases not matched to a gene: 11. The CDR3 is made up of 19 amino acids. Adults between roughly 18 and 89 years of age took part from fewer than 30 US areas. Donors were grouped by their self-reported clinical history. Measured with immunoSEQ multiplex PCR; TCRdb has only the in-frame clones, and not every one. The repertoire has 250,000 to 400,000 clones, roughly 85% of them found once; the top ten carry 1.5% to 2%.

This receptor was identified in a young woman who had been exposed to COVID-19. V and J are TRBV4-2 and TRBJ2-2, with TRBD2 matching over 12 bases. The specimen was PBMCs or T cells enriched from blood (not recorded which). CDR3 bases: TGTGCCAGCAGCCAAGATAGGGGACTAGCGGGCAAAGCTGCCGGGGAGCTGTTTTTT. It translates to CASSQDRGLAGKAAGELFF.